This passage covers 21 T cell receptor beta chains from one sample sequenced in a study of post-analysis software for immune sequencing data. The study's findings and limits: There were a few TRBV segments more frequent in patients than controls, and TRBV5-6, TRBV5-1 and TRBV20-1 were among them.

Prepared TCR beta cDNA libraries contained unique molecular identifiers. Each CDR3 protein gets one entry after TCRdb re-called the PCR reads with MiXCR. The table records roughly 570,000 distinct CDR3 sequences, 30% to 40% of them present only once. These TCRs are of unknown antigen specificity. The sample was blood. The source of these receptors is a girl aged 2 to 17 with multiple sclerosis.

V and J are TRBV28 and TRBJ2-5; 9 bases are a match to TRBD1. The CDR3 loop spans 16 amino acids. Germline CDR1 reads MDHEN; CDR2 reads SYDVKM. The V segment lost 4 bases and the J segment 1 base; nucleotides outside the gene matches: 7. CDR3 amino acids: CASSSPGTGLQETQYF. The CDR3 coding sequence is TGTGCCAGCAGTTCCCCGGGGACAGGGCTCCAAGAGACCCAGTACTTC.

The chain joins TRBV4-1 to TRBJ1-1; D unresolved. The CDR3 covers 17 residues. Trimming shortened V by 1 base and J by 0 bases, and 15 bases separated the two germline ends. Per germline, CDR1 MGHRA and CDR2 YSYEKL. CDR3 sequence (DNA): TGCGCCAGCAGCCAAGGAGGAACACAGAGCATGAACACTGAAGCTTTCTTT. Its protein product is CASSQGGTQSMNTEAFF.

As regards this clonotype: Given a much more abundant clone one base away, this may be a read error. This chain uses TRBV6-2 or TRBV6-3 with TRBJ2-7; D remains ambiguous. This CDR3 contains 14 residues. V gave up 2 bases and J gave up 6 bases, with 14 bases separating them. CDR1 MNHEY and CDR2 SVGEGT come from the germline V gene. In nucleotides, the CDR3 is TGTGCCAGCAGTTACATGTACGGCAAGATCGAGCAGTACTTC. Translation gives CASSYMYGKIEQYF.

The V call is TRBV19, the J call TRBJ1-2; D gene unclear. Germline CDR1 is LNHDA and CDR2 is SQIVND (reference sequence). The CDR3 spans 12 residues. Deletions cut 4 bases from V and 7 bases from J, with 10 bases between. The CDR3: CASSKAGGGYTF. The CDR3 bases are TGTGCCAGTAGTAAGGCAGGCGGTGGCTACACCTTC.

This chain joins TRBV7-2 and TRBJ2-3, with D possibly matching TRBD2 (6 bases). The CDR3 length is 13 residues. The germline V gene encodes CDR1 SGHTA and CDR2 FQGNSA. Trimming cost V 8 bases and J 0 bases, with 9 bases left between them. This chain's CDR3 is CASQGLSTDTQYF. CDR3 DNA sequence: TGTGCCAGCCAGGGACTTAGCACAGATACGCAGTATTTT.

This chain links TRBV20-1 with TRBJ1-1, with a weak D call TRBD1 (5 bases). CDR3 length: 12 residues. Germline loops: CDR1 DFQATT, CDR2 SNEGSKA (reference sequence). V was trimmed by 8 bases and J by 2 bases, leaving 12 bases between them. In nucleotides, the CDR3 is TGCAGTCCCGGACAATTAAACACTGAAGCTTTCTTT. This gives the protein CSPGQLNTEAFF.

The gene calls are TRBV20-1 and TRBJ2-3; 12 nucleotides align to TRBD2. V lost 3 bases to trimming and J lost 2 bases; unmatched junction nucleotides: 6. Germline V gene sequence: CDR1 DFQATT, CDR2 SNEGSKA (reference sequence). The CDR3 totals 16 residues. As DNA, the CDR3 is TGCAGTGCTAGTCTGACTAGCGGGGGAACCACAGATACGCAGTATTTT. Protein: CSASLTSGGTTDTQYF.

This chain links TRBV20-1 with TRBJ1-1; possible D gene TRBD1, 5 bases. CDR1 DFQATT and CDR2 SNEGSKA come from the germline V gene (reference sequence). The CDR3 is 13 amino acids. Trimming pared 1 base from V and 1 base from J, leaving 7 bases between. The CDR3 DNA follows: TGCAGTGCTAGAGGACAGACGAACACTGAAGCTTTCTTT. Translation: CSARGQTNTEAFF.

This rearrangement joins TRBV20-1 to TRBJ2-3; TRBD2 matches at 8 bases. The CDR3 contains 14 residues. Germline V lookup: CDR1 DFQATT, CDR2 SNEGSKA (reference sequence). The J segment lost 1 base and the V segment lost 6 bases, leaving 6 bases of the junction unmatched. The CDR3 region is CSAPLAGRTDTQYF. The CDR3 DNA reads TGCAGTGCCCCGCTAGCGGGCCGCACAGATACGCAGTATTTT.

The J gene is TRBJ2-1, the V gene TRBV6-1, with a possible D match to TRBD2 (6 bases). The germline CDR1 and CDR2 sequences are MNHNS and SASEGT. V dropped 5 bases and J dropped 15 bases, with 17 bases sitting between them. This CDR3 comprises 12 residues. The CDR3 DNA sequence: TGTGCCAGCAGTCTCGGAGGGCAAAGTCCGTTCTTC. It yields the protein CASSLGGQSPFF.

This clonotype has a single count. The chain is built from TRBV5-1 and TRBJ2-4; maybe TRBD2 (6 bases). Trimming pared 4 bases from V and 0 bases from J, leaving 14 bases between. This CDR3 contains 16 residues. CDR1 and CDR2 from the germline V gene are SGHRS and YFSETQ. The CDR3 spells CASSLPEGLAKNIQYF. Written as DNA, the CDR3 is TGCGCCAGCAGCCTCCCGGAGGGTCTAGCCAAAAACATTCAGTACTTC.

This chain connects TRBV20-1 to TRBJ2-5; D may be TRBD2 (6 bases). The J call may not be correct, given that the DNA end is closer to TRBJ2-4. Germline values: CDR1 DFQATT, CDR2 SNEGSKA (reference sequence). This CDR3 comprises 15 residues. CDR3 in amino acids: CSASGGVETKNIQYF. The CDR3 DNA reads TGCAGTGCTAGCGGGGGAGTTGAGACCAAAAACATTCAGTACTTC.

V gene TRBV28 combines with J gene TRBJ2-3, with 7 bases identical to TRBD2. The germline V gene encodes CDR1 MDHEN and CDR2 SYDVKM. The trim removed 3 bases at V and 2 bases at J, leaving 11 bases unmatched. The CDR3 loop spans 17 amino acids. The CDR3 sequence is CASSLWTKRGPTDTQYF. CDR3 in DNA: TGTGCCAGCAGTTTGTGGACTAAGCGGGGCCCCACAGATACGCAGTATTTT.

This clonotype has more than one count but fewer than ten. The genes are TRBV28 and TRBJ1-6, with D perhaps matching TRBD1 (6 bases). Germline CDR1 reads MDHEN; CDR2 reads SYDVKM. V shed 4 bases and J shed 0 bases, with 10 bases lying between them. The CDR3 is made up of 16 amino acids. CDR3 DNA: TGTGCCAGCAGTTCAACAGGGAGCTCCTATAATTCACCCCTCCACTTT. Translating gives CASSSTGSSYNSPLHF.

CDR3 sequence reads: CASSLGRFGTDTQYF. The CDR3 bases are TGTGCCAGCAGCCTAGGACGGTTTGGCACAGATACGCAGTATTTT. The rearrangement joins TRBV11-2 to TRBJ2-3, with unresolved D. Germline V lookup: CDR1 SGHAT, CDR2 FQNNGV. This CDR3 is 15 amino acids long. V gave up 5 bases and J gave up 1 base, with 13 bases separating them.

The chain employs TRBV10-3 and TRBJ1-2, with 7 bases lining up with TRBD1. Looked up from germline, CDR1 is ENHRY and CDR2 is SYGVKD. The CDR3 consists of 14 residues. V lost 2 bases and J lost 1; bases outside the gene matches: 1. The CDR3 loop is CAISEGDSNYGYTF. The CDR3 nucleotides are TGTGCCATCAGTGAGGGGGACAGTAACTATGGCTACACCTTC.

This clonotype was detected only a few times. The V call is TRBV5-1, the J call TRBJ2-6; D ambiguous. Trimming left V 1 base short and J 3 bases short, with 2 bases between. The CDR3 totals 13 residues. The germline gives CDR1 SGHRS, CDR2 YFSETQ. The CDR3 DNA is TGCGCCAGCAGCTTGATTGGGGCCAACGTCCTGACTTTC. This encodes CASSLIGANVLTF. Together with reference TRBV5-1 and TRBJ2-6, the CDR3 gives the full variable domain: KAGVTQTPRYLIKTRGQQVTLSCSPISGHRSVSWYQQTPGQGLQFLFEYFSETQRNKGNFPGRFSGRQFSNSRSEMNVSTLELGDSALYLCASSLIGANVLTFGAGSRLTVL.

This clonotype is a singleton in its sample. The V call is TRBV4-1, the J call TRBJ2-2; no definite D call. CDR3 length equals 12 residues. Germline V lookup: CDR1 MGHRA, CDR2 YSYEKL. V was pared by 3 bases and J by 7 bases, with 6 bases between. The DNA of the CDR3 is TGCGCCAGCAGCCACCCGATCGGGGAGCTGTTTTTT. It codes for CASSHPIGELFF.

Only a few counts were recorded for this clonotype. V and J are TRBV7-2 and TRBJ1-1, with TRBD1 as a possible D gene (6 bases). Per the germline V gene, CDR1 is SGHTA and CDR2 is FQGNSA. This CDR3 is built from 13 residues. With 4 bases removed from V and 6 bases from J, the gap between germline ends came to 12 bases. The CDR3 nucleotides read TGTGCCAGCAGCTCAACAGGGTTAGCTGAAGCTTTCTTT. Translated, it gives CASSSTGLAEAFF.

Here the CDR3 DNA reads TGTGCCAGCGCCAAGGGTGGCCCCTACAATGAGCAGTACTTC. Its translation is CASAKGGPYNEQYF. The V call is TRBV11-3, the J call TRBJ2-5; unclear D gene. Germline V lookup: CDR1 SGHNT, CDR2 YENEEA. The ends were cut back, 8 bases at V and 11 bases at J, with 24 bases in the middle. The CDR3 is 14 residues long.

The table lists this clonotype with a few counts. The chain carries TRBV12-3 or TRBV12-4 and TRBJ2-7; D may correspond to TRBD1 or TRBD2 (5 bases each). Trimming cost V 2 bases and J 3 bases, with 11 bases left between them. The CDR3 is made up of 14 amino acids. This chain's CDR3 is CASSLRGDSYEQYF. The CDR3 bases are TGTGCCAGCAGTTTAAGGGGAGACAGCTACGAGCAGTACTTC.